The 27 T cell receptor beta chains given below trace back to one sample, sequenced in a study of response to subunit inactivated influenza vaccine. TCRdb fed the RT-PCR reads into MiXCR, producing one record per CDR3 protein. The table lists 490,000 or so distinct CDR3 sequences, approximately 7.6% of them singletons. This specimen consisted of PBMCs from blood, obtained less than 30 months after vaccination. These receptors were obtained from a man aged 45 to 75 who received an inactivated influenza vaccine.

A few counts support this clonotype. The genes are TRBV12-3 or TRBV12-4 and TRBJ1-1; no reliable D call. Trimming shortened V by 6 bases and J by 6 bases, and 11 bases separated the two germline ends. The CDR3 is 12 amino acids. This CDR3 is CASSDGRAEAFF. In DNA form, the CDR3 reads TGTGCCAGCAGCGACGGAAGGGCTGAAGCTTTCTTT.

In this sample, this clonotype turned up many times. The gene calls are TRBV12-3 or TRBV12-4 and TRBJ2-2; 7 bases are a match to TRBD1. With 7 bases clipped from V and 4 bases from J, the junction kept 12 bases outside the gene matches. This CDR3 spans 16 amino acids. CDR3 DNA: TGTGCCAGCATCACAGGGGCACTAGTAGCCACCGGGGAGCTGTTTTTT. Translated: CASITGALVATGELFF.

DNA for the CDR3: TGTGCCAGCAGTGAAGTCCGGGGCTGGACTGAAGCTTTCTTT. It translates to CASSEVRGWTEAFF. The V call is TRBV2, the J call TRBJ1-1; D might be TRBD1 (5 bases). Germline CDR1 SNHLY, CDR2 FYNNEI. The CDR3 is 14 amino acids. V lost 1 base and J 5 bases, leaving 11 bases between the germline ends.

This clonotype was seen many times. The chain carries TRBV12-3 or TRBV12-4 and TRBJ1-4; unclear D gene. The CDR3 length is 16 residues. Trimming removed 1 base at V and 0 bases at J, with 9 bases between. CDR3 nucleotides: TGTGCCAGCAGTTTAGTTTGGGGTGCAACTAATGAAAAACTGTTTTTT. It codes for CASSLVWGATNEKLFF.

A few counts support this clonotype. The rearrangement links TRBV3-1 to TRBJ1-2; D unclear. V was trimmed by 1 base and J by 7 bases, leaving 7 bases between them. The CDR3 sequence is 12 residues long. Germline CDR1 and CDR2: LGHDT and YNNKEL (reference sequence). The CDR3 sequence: CASSQGHSGYTF. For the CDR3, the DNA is TGTGCCAGCAGCCAAGGGCATTCTGGCTACACCTTC. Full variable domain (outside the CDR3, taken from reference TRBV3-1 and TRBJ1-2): DTAVSQTPKYLVTQMGNDKSIKCEQNLGHDTMYWYKQDSKKFLKIMFSYNNKELIINETVPNRFSPKSPDKAHLNLHINSLELGDSAVYFCASSQGHSGYTFGSGTRLTVV.

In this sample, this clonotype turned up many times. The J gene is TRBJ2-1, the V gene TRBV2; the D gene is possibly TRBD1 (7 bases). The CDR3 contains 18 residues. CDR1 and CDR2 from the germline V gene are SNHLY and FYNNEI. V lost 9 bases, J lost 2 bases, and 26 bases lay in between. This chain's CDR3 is CARCDTGAEGGPYNEQFF. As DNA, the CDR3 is TGTGCCAGATGTGACACGGGGGCGGAAGGGGGCCCCTACAATGAGCAGTTCTTC. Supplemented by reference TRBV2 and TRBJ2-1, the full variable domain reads EPEVTQTPSHQVTQMGQEVILRCVPISNHLYFYWYRQILGQKVEFLVSFYNNEISEKSEIFDDQFSVERPDGSNFTLKIRSTKLEDSAMYFCARCDTGAEGGPYNEQFFGPGTRLTVL.

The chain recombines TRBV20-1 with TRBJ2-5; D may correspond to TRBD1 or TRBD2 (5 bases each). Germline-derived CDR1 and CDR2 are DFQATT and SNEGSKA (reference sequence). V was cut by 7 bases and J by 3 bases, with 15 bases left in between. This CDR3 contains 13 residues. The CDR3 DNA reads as TGCAGTGTTCCCCCGGGACGGAAAGAGACCCAGTACTTC. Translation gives CSVPPGRKETQYF.

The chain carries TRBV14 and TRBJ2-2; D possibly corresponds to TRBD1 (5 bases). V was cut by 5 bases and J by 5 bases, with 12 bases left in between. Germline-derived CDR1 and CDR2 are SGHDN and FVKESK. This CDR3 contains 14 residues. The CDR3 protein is CASSTGAQTGELFF. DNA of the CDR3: TGTGCCAGCAGCACTGGGGCCCAGACCGGGGAGCTGTTTTTT.

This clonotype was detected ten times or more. The CDR3 spells CASSPESETQYF. DNA of the CDR3: TGTGCCAGCAGCCCCGAGAGTGAGACCCAGTACTTC. This chain connects TRBV7-9 to TRBJ2-5; D uncertain. The V gene lost 5 bases and the J gene lost 5 bases, with 9 bases spanning the gap. Per the germline V gene, CDR1 is SEHNR and CDR2 is FQNEAQ (reference sequence). The CDR3 contains 12 residues.

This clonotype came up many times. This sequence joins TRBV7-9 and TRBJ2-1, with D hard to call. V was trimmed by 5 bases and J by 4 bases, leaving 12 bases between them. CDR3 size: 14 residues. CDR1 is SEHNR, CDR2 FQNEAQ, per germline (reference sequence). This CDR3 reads CASSPRADYNEQFF. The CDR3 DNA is TGTGCCAGCAGCCCCCGAGCTGATTACAATGAGCAGTTCTTC.

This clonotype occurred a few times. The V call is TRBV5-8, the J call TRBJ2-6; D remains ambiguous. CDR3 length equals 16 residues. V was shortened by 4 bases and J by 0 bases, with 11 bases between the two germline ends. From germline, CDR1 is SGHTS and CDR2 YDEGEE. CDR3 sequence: CASSRLWSSGANVLTF. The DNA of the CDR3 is TGTGCCAGCAGCCGGCTGTGGAGCTCTGGGGCCAACGTCCTGACTTTC.

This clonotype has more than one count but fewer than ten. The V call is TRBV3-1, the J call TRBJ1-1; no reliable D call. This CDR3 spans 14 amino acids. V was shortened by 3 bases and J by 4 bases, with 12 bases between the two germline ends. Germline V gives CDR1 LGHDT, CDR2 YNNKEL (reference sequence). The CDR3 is CASSQALRATEAFF. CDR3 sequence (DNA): TGTGCCAGCAGCCAGGCCCTTCGGGCCACTGAAGCTTTCTTT.

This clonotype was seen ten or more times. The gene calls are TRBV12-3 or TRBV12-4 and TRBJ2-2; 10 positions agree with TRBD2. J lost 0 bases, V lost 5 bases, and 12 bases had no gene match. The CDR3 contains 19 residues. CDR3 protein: CASSPADITSGANTGELFF. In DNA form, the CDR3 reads TGTGCCAGCAGTCCGGCCGATATTACTAGCGGGGCGAACACCGGGGAGCTGTTTTTT.

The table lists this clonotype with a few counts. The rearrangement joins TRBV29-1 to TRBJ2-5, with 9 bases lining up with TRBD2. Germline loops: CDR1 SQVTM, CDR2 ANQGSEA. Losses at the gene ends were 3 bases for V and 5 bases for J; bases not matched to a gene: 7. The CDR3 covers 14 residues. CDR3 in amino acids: CSVDHSGRQETQYF. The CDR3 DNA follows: TGCAGCGTTGACCATAGCGGGAGACAGGAGACCCAGTACTTC.

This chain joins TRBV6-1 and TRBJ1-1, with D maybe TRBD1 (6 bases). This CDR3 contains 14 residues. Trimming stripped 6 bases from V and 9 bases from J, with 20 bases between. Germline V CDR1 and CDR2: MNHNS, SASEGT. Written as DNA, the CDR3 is TGTGCCAGCAGCCGAATCGGGACACCCAACCAAGCTTTCTTT. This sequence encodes CASSRIGTPNQAFF.

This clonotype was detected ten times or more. The CDR3 loop reads CSARDYRASGPYNEQFF. The CDR3 nucleotides are TGCAGTGCTAGAGATTATAGGGCTAGCGGACCCTACAATGAGCAGTTCTTC. The chain is built from TRBV20-1 and TRBJ2-1; 7 bases agree with TRBD2. The CDR3 is 17 residues long. In germline, CDR1 is DFQATT, CDR2 SNEGSKA (reference sequence). V lost 0 bases and J lost 2; bases outside the gene matches: 10.

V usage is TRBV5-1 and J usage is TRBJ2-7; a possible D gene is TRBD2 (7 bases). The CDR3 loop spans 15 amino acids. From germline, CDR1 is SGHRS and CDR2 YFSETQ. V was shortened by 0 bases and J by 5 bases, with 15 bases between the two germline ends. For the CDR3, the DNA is TGCGCCAGCAGCTTGGTCGGGGGGCTCGCCGACGAGCAGTACTTC. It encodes CASSLVGGLADEQYF. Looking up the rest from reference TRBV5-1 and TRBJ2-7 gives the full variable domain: KAGVTQTPRYLIKTRGQQVTLSCSPISGHRSVSWYQQTPGQGLQFLFEYFSETQRNKGNFPGRFSGRQFSNSRSEMNVSTLELGDSALYLCASSLVGGLADEQYFGPGTRLTVT.

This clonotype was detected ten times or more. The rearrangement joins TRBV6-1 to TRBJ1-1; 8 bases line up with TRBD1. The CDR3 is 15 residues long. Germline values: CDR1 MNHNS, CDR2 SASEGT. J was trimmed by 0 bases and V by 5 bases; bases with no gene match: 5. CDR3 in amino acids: CASSRDRRMNTEAFF. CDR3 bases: TGTGCCAGCAGTCGGGACAGGAGGATGAACACTGAAGCTTTCTTT.

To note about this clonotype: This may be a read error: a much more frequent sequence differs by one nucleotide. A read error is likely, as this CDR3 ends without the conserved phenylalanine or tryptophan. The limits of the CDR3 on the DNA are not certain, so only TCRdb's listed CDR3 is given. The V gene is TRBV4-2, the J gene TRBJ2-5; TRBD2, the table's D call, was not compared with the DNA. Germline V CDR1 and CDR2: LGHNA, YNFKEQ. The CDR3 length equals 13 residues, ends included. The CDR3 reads CASSQETGDLRYS.

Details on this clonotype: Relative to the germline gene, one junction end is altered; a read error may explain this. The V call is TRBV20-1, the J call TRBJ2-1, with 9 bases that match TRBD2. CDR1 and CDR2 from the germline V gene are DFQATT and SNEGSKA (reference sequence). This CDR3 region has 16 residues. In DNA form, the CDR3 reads TGCAGTGCCATCGGAGCGGGAGGAGAAACCTACAATGAGCGGTTCTTC. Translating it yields CSAIGAGGETYNERFF.

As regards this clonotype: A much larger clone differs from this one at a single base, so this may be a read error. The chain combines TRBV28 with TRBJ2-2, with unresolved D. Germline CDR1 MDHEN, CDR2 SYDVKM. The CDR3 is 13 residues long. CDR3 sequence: CTIWSGNTGELFF. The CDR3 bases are TGTACCATCTGGTCAGGGAACACCGGGGAGCTGTTTTTT.

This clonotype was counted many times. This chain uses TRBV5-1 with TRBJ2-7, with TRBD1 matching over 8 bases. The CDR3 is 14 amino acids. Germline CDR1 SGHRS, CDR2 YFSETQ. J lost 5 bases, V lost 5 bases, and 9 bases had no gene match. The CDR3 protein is CASRAGTGGNEQYF. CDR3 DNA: TGCGCCAGCAGGGCCGGGACAGGAGGCAACGAGCAGTACTTC.

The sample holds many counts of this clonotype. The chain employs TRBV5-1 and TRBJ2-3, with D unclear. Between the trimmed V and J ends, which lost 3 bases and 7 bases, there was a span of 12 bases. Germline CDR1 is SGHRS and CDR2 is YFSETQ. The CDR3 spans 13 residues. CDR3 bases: TGCGCCAGCAGCTCCCCTACCCAAAATACGCAGTATTTT. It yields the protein CASSSPTQNTQYF.

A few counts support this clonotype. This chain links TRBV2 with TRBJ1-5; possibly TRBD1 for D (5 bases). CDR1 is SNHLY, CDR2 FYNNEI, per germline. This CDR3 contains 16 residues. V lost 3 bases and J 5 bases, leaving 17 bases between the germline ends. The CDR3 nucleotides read TGTGCCAGCAGTGAGGAGGCCCCAGGGTCTTATCAGCCCCAGCATTTT. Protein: CASSEEAPGSYQPQHF.

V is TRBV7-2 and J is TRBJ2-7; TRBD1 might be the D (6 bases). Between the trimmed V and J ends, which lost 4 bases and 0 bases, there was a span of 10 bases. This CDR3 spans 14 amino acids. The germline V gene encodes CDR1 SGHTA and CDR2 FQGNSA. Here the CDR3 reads CASSYRESSYEQYF. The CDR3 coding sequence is TGTGCCAGCAGCTACAGGGAAAGCTCCTACGAGCAGTACTTC.

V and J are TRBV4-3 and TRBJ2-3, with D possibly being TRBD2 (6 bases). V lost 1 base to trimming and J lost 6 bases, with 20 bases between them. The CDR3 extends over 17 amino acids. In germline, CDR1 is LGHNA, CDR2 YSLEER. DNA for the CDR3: TGCGCCAGCAGCCAAGTTAGGCTAGCTCACGGAGGGGATACGCAGTATTTT. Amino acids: CASSQVRLAHGGDTQYF.

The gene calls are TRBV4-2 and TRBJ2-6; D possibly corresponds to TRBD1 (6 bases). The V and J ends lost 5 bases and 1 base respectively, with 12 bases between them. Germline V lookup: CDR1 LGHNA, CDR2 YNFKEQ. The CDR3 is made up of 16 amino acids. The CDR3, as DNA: TGTGCCAGCAGCTCCCGACAGGATTCTGGGGCCAACGTCCTGACTTTC. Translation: CASSSRQDSGANVLTF.